The sequence of this T cell receptor (beta chain) was determined in a study of cytomegalovirus exposure and HLA in healthy donors. Overall study findings and caveats: Relative to equally common others, HLA-associated TCR beta chains showed greater clonal expansion in a later analysis.

The length of the CDR3 is 15 residues. Germline V gene lookup returns CDR1 MNHNY and CDR2 SVGAGI (reference sequence). Trimming at V came to 5 bases and at J to 0 bases, leaving 6 bases not matched to a gene. A single count supports this clone. Its antigen remains unknown. The PCR contained 60 Vbeta and 13 Jbeta primers. Libraries were prepared by immunoSEQ multiplex PCR; TCRdb keeps only in-frame clonotypes and omits some of them. The sample lists 100,000 or so clones, 78% occurring once. V gene TRBV6-6 combines with J gene TRBJ1-1; 7 bases line up with TRBD1. The TCR originated in a man under 40 in good health and CMV-seronegative. The source material was PBMCs. This chain's CDR3 is CASSPQTGMNTEAFF. CDR3 DNA sequence: TGTGCCAGCAGTCCACAGACAGGGATGAACACTGAAGCTTTCTTT.